The present entry profiles one T cell receptor (beta chain) with its context. Its target is not known. The record originates from a study of cytomegalovirus exposure and HLA in healthy donors. Points from the study as a whole: Presence/absence results assume similar sequencing depth per donor, which may not hold.

The CDR3 spans 14 residues. V dropped 4 bases and J dropped 5; count of bases not matched to a gene: 3. The germline V gene has CDR1 SEHNR and CDR2 FQNEAQ (reference sequence). PCR used 60 Vbeta primers and 13 Jbeta primers. The data were produced by immunoSEQ multiplex PCR, yet TCRdb's version contains in-frame clones alone and is incomplete. The sample yields 110,000 or so clones, about 77% seen once. This clonotype was obtained from a woman in her twenties or thirties in good health and CMV-seropositive. The chain is built from TRBV7-9 and TRBJ1-5, with 9 positions matching TRBD1. Sequences were obtained from PBMCs. CDR3 sequence reads: CASSSGQGYQPQHF. The CDR3 DNA follows: TGTGCCAGCAGCTCGGGACAGGGATATCAGCCCCAGCATTTT.